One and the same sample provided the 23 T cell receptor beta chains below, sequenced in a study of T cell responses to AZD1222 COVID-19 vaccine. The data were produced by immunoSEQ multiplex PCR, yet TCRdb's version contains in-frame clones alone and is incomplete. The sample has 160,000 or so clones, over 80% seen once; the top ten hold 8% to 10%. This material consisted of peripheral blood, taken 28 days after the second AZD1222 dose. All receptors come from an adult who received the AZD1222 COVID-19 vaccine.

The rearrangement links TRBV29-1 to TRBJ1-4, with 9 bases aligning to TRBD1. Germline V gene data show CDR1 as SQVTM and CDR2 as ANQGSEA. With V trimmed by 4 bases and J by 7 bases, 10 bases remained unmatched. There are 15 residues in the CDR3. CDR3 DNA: TGCAGCGTTGCGACAGGGGGGGTCCCTTTTGAAAAACTGTTTTTT. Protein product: CSVATGGVPFEKLFF. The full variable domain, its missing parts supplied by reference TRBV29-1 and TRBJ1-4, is SAVISQKPSRDICQRGTSLTIQCQVDSQVTMMFWYRQQPGQSLTLIATANQGSEATYESGFVIDKFPISRPNLTFSTLTVSNMSPEDSSIYLCSVATGGVPFEKLFFGSGTQLSVL.

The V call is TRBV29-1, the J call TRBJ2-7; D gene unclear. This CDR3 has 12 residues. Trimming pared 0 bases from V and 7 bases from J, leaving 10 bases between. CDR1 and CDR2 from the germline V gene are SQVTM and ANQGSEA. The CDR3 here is CSVEDGGWEQYF. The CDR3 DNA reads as TGCAGCGTTGAAGACGGTGGTTGGGAGCAGTACTTC.

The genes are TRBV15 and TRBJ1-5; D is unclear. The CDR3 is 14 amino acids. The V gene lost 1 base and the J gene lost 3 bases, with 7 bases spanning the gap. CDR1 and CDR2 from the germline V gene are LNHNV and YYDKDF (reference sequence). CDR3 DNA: TGTGCCACCAGCAGAGGAGGATTCAATCAGCCCCAGCATTTT. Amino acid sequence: CATSRGGFNQPQHF.

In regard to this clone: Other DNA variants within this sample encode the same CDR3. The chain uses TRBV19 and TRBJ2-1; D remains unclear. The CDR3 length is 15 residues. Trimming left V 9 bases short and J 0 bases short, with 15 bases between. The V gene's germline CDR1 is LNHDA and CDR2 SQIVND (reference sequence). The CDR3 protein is CASRPDRSSYNEQFF. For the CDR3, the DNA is TGTGCCAGCCGCCCGGACCGAAGCTCCTACAATGAGCAGTTCTTC. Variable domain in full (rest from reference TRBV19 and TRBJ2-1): DGGITQSPKYLFRKEGQNVTLSCEQNLNHDAMYWYRQDPGQGLRLIYYSQIVNDFQKGDIAEGYSVSREKKESFPLTVTSAQKNPTAFYLCASRPDRSSYNEQFFGPGTRLTVL.

The CDR3, as DNA: TGTGCCAGCAGCTGGGACACTTACGAGCAGTACTTC. Translated: CASSWDTYEQYF. V gene TRBV5-4 combines with J gene TRBJ2-7, with a weak D call TRBD1 (6 bases). Germline V gene lookup returns CDR1 SGHNT and CDR2 YYREEE (reference sequence). This CDR3 region has 12 residues. V was pared by 3 bases and J by 4 bases, with 8 bases between.

The CDR3 spells CASRRKRDRGYEQYF. Here the CDR3 DNA reads TGTGCCAGCAGACGAAAACGGGACAGGGGCTACGAGCAGTACTTC. The rearrangement uses TRBV28 and TRBJ2-7; the match to TRBD1 covers 10 bases. This CDR3 comprises 15 residues. J was trimmed by 3 bases and V by 6 bases; bases with no gene match: 8. In germline, CDR1 is MDHEN, CDR2 SYDVKM.

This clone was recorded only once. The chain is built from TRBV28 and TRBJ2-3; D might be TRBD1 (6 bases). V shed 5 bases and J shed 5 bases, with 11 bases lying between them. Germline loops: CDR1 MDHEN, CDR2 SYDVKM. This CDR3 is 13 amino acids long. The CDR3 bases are TGTGCCAGCAGTGTCACAGGGAGAGATACGCAGTATTTT. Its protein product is CASSVTGRDTQYF. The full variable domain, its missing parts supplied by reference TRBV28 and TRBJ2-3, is DVKVTQSSRYLVKRTGEKVFLECVQDMDHENMFWYRQDPGLGLRLIYFSYDVKMKEKGDIPEGYSVSREKKERFSLILESASTNQTSMYLCASSVTGRDTQYFGPGTRLTVL.

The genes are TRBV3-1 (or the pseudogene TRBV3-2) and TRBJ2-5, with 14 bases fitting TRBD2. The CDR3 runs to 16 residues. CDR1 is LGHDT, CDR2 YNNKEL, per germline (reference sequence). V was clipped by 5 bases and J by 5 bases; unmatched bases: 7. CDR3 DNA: TGTGCCAGCAGCAAAGGACTAGCGGGAGGTCTGGAGACCCAGTACTTC. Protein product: CASSKGLAGGLETQYF.

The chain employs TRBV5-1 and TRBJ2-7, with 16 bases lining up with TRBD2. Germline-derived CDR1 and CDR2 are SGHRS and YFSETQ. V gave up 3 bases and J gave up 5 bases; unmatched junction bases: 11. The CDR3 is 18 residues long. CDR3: CASSSPGLAGGKMNEQYF. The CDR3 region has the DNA TGCGCCAGCAGCTCTCCGGGACTAGCGGGAGGGAAGATGAACGAGCAGTACTTC.

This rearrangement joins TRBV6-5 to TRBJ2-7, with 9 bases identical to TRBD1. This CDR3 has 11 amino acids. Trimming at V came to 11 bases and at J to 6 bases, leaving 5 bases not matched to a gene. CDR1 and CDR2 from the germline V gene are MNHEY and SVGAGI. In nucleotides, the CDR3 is TGTGCCGGCGGGACAGGGAGCGAGCAGTACTTC. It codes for CAGGTGSEQYF.

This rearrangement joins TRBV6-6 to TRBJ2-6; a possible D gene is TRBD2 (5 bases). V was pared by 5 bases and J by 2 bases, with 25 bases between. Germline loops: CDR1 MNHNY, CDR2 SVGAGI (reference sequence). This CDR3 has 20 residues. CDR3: CASSLRAPGGGGTGANVLTF. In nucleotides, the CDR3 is TGTGCCAGCAGTCTTCGGGCCCCTGGCGGAGGAGGAACTGGGGCCAACGTCCTGACTTTC.

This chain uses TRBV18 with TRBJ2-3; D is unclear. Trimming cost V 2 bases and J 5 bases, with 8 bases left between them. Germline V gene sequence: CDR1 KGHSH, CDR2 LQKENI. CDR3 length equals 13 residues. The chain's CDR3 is CASSPSREDTQYF. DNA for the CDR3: TGTGCCAGCTCACCAAGTCGAGAAGATACGCAGTATTTT.

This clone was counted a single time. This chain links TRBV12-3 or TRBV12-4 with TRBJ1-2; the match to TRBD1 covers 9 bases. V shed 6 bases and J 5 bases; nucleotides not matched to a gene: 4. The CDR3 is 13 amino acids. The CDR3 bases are TGTGCCAGCAGAGTCGGGACAGGGTATGGCTACACCTTC. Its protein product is CASRVGTGYGYTF.

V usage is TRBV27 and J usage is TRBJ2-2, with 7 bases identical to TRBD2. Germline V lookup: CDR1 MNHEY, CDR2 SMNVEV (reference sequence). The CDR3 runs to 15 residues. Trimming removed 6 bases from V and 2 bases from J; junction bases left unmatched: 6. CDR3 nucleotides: TGTGCCAGCAGGATACTAGCGACTAACACCGGGGAGCTGTTTTTT. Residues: CASRILATNTGELFF.

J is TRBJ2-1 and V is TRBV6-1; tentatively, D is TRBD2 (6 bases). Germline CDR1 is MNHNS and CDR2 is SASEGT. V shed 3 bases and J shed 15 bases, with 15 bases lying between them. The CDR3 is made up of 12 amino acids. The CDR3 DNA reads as TGTGCCAGCAGTGACAATGGAAGGAGGGGGTTCTTC. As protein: CASSDNGRRGFF.

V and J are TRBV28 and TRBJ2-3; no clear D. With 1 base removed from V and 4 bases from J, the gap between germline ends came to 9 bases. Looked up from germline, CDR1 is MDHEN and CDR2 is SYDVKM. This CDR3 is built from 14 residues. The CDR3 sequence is CASSLLGQSDTQYF. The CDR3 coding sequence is TGTGCCAGCAGTTTATTGGGTCAGTCAGATACGCAGTATTTT.

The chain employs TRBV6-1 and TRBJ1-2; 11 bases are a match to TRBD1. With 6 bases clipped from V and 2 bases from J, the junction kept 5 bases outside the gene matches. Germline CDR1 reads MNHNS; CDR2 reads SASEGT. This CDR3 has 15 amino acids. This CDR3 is CASSSRDRGNYGYTF. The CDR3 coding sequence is TGTGCCAGCAGCTCCCGGGACAGGGGGAACTATGGCTACACCTTC.

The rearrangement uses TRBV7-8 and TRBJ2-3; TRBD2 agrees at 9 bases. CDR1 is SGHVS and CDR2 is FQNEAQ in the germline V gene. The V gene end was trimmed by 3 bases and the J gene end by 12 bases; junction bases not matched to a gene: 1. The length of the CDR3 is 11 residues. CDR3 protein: CASSFSGSQYF. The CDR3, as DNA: TGTGCCAGCAGCTTTAGCGGGAGTCAGTATTTT.

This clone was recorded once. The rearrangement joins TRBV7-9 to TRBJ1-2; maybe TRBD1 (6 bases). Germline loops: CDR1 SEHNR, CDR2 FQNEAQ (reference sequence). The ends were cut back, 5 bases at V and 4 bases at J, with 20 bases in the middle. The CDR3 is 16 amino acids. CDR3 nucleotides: TGTGCCAGCAGCCCCCTGTTATTGGACAGTATCTATGGCTACACCTTC. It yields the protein CASSPLLLDSIYGYTF.

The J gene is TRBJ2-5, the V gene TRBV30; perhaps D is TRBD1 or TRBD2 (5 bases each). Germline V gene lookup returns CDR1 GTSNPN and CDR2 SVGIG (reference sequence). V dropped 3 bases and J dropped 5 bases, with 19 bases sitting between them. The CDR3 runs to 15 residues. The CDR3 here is CAWSGRGTQRETQYF. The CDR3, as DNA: TGTGCCTGGAGCGGTCGAGGGACCCAAAGGGAGACCCAGTACTTC.

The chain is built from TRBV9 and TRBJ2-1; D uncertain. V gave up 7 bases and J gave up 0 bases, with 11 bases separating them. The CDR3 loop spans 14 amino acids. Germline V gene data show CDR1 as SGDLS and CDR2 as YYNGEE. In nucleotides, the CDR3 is TGTGCCAGCTCCCGGGCGATCTCCTACAATGAGCAGTTCTTC. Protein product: CASSRAISYNEQFF.

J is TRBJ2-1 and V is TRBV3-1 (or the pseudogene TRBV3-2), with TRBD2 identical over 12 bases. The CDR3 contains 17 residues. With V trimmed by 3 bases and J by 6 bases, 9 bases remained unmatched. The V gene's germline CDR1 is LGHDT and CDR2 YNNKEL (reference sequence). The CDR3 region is CASSHPPAGLAGNEQFF. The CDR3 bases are TGTGCCAGCAGCCACCCACCGGCGGGACTAGCGGGCAATGAGCAGTTCTTC.

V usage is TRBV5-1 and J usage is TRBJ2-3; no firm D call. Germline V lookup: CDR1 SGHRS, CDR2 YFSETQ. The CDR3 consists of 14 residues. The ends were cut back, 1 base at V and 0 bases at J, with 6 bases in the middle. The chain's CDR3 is CASSLSRSTDTQYF. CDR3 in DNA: TGCGCCAGCAGCTTGAGTCGTAGCACAGATACGCAGTATTTT.